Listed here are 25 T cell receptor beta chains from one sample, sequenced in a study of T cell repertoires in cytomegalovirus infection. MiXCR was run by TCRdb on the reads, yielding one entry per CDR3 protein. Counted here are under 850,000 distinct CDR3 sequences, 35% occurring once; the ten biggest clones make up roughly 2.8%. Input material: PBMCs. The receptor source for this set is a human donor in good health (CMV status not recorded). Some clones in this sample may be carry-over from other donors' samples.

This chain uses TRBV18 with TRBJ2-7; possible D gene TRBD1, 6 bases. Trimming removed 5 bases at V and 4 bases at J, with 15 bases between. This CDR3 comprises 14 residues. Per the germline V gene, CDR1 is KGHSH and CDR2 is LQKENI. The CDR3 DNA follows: TGTGCCAGCTCAACAAACAGGGATGGGTACGAGCAGTACTTC. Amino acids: CASSTNRDGYEQYF.

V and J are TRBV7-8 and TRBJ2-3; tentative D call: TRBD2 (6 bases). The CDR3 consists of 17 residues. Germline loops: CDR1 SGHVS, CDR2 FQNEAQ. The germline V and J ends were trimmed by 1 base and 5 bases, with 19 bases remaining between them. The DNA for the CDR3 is TGTGCCAGCAGCTTAGGAAGAATTGGCGGGAAGGAAGATACGCAGTATTTT. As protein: CASSLGRIGGKEDTQYF.

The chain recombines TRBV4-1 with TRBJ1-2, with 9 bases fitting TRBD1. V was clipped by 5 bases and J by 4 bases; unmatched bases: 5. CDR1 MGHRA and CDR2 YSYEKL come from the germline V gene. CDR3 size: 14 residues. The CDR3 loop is CASSWTGERYGYTF. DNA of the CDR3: TGCGCCAGCAGCTGGACAGGGGAGCGCTATGGCTACACCTTC.

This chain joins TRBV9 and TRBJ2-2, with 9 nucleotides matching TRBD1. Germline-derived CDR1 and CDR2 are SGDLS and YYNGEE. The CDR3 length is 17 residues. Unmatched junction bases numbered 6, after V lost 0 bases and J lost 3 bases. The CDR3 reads CASSVGGTGYYTGELFF. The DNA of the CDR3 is TGTGCCAGCAGCGTAGGGGGGACAGGGTATTACACCGGGGAGCTGTTTTTT.

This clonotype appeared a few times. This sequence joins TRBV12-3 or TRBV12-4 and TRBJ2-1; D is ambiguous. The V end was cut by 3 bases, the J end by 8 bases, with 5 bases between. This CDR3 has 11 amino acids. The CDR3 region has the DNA TGTGCCAGCAGTTTTAAAGATGAGCAGTTCTTC. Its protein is CASSFKDEQFF.

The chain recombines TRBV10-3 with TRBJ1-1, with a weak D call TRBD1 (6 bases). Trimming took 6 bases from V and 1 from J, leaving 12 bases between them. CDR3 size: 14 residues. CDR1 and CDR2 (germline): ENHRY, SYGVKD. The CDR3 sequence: CAIRGQGENTEAFF. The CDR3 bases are TGTGCCATCAGGGGACAAGGAGAGAACACTGAAGCTTTCTTT.

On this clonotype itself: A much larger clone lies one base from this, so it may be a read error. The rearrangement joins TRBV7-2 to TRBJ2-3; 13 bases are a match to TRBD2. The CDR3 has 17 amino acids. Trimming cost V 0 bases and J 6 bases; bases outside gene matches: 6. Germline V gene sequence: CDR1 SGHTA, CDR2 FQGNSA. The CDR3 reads CASSLATSGRVGDTQYF. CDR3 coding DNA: TGTGCCAGCAGCTTAGCCACTAGCGGGAGGGTCGGGGATACGCAGTATTTT.

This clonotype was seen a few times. The CDR3 protein is CASSPTEEKLFF. CDR3 bases: TGTGCCAGCAGTCCAACGGAGGAAAAACTGTTTTTT. This chain joins TRBV28 and TRBJ1-4; unclear D gene. Germline loops: CDR1 MDHEN, CDR2 SYDVKM. V gave up 5 bases and J gave up 8 bases, with 9 bases separating them. The length of the CDR3 is 12 residues. Supplemented by reference TRBV28 and TRBJ1-4, the full variable domain reads DVKVTQSSRYLVKRTGEKVFLECVQDMDHENMFWYRQDPGLGLRLIYFSYDVKMKEKGDIPEGYSVSREKKERFSLILESASTNQTSMYLCASSPTEEKLFFGSGTQLSVL.

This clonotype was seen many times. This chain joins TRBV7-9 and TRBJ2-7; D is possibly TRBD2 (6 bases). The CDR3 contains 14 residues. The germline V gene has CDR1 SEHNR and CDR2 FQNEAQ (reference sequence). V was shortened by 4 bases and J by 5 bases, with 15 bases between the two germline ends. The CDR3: CASSSSGVPNEQYF. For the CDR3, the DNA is TGTGCCAGCAGCTCCTCGGGGGTGCCCAACGAGCAGTACTTC.

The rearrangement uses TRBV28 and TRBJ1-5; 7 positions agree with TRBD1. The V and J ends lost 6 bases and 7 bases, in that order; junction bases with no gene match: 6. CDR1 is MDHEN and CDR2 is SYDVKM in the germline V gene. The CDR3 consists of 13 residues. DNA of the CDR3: TGTGCCAGCAGGCAAGGGGGCTGGCAGCCCCAGCATTTT. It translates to CASRQGGWQPQHF. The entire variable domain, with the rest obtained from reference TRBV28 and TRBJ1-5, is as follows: DVKVTQSSRYLVKRTGEKVFLECVQDMDHENMFWYRQDPGLGLRLIYFSYDVKMKEKGDIPEGYSVSREKKERFSLILESASTNQTSMYLCASRQGGWQPQHFGDGTRLSIL.

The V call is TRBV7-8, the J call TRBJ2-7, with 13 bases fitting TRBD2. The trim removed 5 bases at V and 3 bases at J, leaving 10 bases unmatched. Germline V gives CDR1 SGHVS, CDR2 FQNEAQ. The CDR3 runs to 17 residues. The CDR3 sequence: CASSGGTSGTSYYEQYF. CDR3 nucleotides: TGTGCCAGCAGCGGAGGGACTAGCGGGACCTCCTACTACGAGCAGTACTTC.

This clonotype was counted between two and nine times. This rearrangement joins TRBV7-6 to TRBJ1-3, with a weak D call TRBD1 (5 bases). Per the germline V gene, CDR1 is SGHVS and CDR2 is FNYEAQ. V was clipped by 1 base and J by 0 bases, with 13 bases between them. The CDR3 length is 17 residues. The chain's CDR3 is CASSLVVRATSGNTIYF. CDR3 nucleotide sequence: TGTGCCAGCAGCTTAGTCGTCAGGGCCACCTCTGGAAACACCATATATTTT.

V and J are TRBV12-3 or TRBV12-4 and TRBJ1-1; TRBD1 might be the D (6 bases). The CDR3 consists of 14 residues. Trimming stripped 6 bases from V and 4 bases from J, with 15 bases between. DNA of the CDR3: TGTGCCAGCAGCGGCCTAGGGGGTGGCACTGAAGCTTTCTTT. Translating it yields CASSGLGGGTEAFF.

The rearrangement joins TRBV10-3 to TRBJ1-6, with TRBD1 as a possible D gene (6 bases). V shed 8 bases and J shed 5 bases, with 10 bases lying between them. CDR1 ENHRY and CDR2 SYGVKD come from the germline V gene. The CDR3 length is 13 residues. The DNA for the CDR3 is TGTGCCATCGGGGGGGCAGATAATTCACCCCTCCACTTT. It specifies CAIGGADNSPLHF.

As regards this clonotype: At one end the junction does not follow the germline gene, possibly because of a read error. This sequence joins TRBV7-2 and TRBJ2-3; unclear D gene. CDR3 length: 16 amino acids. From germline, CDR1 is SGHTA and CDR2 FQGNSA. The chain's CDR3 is CARSLRPRATTETKSF. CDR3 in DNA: TGTGCAAGGAGCTTAAGGCCCCGCGCTACCACAGAGACGAAGTCTTTT. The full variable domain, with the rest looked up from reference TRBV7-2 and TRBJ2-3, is GAGVSQSPSNKVTEKGKDVELRCDPISGHTALYWYRQSLGQGLEFLIYFQGNSAPDKSGLPSDRFSAERTGGSVSTLTIQRTQQEDSAVYLCARSLRPRATTETKSFGPGTRLTVL.

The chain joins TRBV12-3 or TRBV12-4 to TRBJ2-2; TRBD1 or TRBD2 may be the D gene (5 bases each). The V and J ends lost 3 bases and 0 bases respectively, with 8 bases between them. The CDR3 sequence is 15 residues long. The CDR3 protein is CASSFEGSNTGELFF. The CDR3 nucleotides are TGTGCCAGCAGTTTCGAGGGGTCGAACACCGGGGAGCTGTTTTTT.

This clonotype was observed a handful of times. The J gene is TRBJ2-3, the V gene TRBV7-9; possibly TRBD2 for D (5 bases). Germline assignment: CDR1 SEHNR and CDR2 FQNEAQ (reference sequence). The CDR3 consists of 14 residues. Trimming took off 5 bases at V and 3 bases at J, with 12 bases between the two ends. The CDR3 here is CASSTSRGTDTQYF. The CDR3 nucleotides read TGTGCCAGCAGCACCTCCCGGGGAACAGATACGCAGTATTTT.

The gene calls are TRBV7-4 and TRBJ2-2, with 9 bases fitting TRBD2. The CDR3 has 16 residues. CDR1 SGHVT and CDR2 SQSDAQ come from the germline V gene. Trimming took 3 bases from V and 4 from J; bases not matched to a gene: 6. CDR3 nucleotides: TGTGCCAGCAGCTTTTACAGCGGGAGGAGCACCGGGGAGCTGTTTTTT. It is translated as CASSFYSGRSTGELFF. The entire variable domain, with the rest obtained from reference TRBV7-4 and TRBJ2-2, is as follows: GAGVSQSPRYKVAKRGRDVALRCDSISGHVTLYWYRQTLGQGSEVLTYSQSDAQRDKSGRPSGRFSAERPERSVSTLKIQRTEQGDSAVYLCASSFYSGRSTGELFFGEGSRLTVL.

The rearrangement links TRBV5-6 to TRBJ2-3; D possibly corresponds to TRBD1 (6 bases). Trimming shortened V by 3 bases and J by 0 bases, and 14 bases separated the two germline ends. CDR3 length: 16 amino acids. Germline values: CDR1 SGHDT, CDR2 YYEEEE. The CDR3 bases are TGTGCCAGCAGCTCAACAGGACAGCCTAGCACAGATACGCAGTATTTT. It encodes CASSSTGQPSTDTQYF. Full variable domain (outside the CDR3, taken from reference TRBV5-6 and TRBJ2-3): DAGVTQSPTHLIKTRGQQVTLRCSPKSGHDTVSWYQQALGQGPQFIFQYYEEEERQRGNFPDRFSGHQFPNYSSELNVNALLLGDSALYLCASSSTGQPSTDTQYFGPGTRLTVL.

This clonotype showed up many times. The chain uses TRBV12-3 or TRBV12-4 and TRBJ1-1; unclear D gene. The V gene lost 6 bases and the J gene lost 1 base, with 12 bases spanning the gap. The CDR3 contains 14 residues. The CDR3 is CASSSRTANTEAFF. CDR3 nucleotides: TGTGCCAGCAGCTCCCGGACGGCGAACACTGAAGCTTTCTTT.

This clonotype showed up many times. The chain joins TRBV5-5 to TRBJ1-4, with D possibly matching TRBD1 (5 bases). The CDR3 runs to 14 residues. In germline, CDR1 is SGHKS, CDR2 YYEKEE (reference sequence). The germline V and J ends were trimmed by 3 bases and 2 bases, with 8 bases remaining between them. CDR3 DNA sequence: TGTGCCAGCAGCTCCAGGGATACTAATGAAAAACTGTTTTTT. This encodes CASSSRDTNEKLFF.

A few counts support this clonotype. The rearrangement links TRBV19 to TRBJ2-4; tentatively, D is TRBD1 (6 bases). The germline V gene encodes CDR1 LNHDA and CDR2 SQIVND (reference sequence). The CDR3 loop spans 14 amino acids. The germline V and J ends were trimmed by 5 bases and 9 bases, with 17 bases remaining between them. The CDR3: CASSLTWGHSIQYF. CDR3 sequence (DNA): TGTGCCAGTAGTCTGACTTGGGGGCACAGCATTCAGTACTTC.

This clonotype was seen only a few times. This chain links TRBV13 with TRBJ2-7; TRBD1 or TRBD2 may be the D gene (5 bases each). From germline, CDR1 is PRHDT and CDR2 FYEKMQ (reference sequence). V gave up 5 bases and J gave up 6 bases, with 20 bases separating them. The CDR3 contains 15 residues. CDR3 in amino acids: CASSNSGTVDSEQYF. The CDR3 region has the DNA TGTGCCAGCAGCAATTCCGGGACGGTGGATAGCGAGCAGTACTTC.

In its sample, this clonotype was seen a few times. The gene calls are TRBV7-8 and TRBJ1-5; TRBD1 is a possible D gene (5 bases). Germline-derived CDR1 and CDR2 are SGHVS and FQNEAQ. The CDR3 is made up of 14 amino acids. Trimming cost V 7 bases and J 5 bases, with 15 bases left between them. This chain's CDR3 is CASTRRQGDQPQHF. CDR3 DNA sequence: TGTGCCAGCACCCGCCGCCAGGGAGATCAGCCCCAGCATTTT.

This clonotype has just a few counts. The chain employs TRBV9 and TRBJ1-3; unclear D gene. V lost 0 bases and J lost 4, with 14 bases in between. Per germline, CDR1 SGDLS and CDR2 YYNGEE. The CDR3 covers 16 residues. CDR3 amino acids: CASSVGPGSGGNTIYF. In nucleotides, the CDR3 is TGTGCCAGCAGCGTAGGGCCGGGGTCGGGAGGAAACACCATATATTTT.